This T cell receptor beta chain stems from a study of CD8+CD57+ T cells in acquired aplastic anemia. Across the study: 3.2 ug was the average amount of DNA from sorted CD4+ and CD8+ cells. General observations from the study: The study identified 25 to 30 CD8+ CDR3 sequences shared by patients and controls.

Both TCR beta VDJ combination and CDR3 sequence profiling were carried out. Genomic DNA was the template for this profiling. TCRdb reprocessed the reads with MiXCR, giving one entry per CDR3 protein. In the table there are 200,000 or so distinct CDR3 sequences, 64% of which are singletons. This clonotype was seen a few times. Its antigen is currently unknown. With 3 bases removed from V and 0 bases from J, the gap between germline ends came to 8 bases. The length of the CDR3 is 14 residues. Looked up from germline, CDR1 is WSHSY and CDR2 is SAAADI. Sequenced material: sorted CD4+, CD8+, or CD8+CD57+ T cells (not recorded which) from PBMCs. The chain has TRBV10-2 and TRBJ1-2; D not certain. The receptor was isolated from a human donor with severe aplastic anemia or a healthy control (not recorded which). The CDR3 nucleotides are TGCGCCAGCAGTGACCAGGAGACTAACTATGGCTACACCTTC. Amino acids: CASSDQETNYGYTF.